The clone carrying this T cell receptor (beta chain) was seen just once. The CDR3 sequence is 14 residues long. V lost 4 bases to trimming and J lost 8 bases; unmatched junction nucleotides: 5. Germline loops: CDR1 SEHNR, CDR2 FQNEAQ (reference sequence). In the authors' methods: Reference gene primer amplification yielded estimated nucleated cell counts. The data were produced by immunoSEQ multiplex PCR, yet TCRdb's version contains in-frame clones alone and is incomplete. V, J and clone size are those of that table, while D and trimming were read from the DNA. The sample lists approximately 61,000 clones, around 77% occurring once. The sample belongs to a study of blood T cell repertoires in COVID-19. In the study overall: Samples taken during acute and convalescent COVID-19 were collected in the United States, Italy and Spain. The analysed material was cDNA or gDNA that came from T cells, B-cell-depleted T cells, or PBMCs.

This TCR was sampled from a man older than 75 with active or convalescent COVID-19. The chain links TRBV7-9 to TRBJ1-4; 9 bases map to TRBD1. Sequencing input: peripheral blood. For the CDR3, the DNA is TGTGCCAGCAGCTCCGGGACAGGGAACGAAAAACTGTTTTTT. Translating it yields CASSSGTGNEKLFF.